This TCR beta chain appears in the sequencing data of a study of T-cell reconstitution after alpha-beta-depleted transplantation in children. The study's findings and limits: Reportedly, only several hundred clones from non-depleted graft cells drove alpha-beta T-cell counts at about two months. Some patients owed their high day-60 TCRbeta diversity to surviving recipient T cells and thymic progenitors. At one year after transplant, newly produced T cells mostly accounted for T-cell counts and diversity.

This clonotype was detected ten times or more. Its target is not known. The TCRbeta library incorporated unique molecular identifiers. MiXCR was run by TCRdb on the PCR reads, yielding one entry per CDR3 protein. The sample records approximately 650,000 distinct CDR3 sequences, about an eighth being singletons. There are 14 residues in the CDR3. Germline V gene sequence: CDR1 SGHRS, CDR2 YFSETQ. With 5 bases removed from V and 3 bases from J, the gap between germline ends came to 15 bases. This TCR was sampled from a girl aged 2-10 years with congenital amegakaryocytic thrombocytopenia, due to receive a stem cell transplant. The V call is TRBV5-1, the J call TRBJ2-7; possibly TRBD1 or TRBD2 for D (5 bases each). This material consisted of PBMCs, taken before TCRalphabeta/CD19-depleted stem cell transplant. CDR3 DNA sequence: TGCGCCAGCAGTGGGGGACCGAGGGACTACGAGCAGTACTTC. Translation: CASSGGPRDYEQYF.